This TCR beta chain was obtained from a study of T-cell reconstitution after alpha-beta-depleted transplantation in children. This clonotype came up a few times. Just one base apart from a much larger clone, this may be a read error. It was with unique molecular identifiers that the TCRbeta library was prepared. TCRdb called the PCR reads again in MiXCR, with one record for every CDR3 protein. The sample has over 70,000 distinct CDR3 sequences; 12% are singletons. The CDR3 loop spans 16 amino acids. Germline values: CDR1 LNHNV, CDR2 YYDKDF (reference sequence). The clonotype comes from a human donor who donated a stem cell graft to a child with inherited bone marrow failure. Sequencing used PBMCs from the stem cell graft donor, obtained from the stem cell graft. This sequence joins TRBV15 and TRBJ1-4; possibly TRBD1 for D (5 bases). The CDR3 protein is CSTRAGTLVTNEKLFF. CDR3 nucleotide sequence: TGTTCCACCAGGGCCGGGACCCTCGTGACTAATGAAAAACTGTTTTTT. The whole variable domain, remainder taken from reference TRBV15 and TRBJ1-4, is DAMVIQNPRYQVTQFGKPVTLSCSQTLNHNVMYWYQQKSSQAPKLLFHYYDKDFNNEADTPDNFQSRRPNTSFCFLDIRSPGLGDTAMYLCSTRAGTLVTNEKLFFGSGTQLSVL.